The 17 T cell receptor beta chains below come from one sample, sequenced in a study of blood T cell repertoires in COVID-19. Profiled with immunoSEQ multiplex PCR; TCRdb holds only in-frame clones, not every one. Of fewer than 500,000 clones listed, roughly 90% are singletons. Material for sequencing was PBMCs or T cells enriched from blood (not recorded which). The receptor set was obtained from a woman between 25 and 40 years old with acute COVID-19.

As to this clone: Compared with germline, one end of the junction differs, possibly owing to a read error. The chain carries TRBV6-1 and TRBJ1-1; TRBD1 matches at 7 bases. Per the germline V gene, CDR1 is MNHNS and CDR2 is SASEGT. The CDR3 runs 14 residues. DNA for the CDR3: TGTGCCAGCAGTCCAGGGGGGTTGAATACTGAAGCTTTCTTT. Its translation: CASSPGGLNTEAFF.

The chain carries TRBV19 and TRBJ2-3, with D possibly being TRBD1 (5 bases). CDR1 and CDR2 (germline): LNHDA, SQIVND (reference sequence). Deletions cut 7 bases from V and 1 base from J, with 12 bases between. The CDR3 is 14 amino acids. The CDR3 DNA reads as TGTGCCAGTAAAGGGGAAGGGGGCACAGATACGCAGTATTTT. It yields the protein CASKGEGGTDTQYF. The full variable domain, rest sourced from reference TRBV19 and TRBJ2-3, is DGGITQSPKYLFRKEGQNVTLSCEQNLNHDAMYWYRQDPGQGLRLIYYSQIVNDFQKGDIAEGYSVSREKKESFPLTVTSAQKNPTAFYLCASKGEGGTDTQYFGPGTRLTVL.

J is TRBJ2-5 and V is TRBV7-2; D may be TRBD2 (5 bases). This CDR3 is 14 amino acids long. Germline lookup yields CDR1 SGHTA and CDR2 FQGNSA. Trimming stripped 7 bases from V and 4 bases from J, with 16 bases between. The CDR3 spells CASTRLGEVETQYF. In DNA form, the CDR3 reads TGTGCCAGCACTCGACTGGGAGAAGTAGAGACCCAGTACTTC.

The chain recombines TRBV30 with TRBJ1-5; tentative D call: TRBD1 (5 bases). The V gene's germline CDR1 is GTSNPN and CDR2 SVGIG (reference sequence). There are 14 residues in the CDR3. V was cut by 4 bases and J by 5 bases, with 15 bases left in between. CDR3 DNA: TGTGCCTGGACCCCGGGGGGAAGGGATCAGCCCCAGCATTTT. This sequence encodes CAWTPGGRDQPQHF. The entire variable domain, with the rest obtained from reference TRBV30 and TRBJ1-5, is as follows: SQTIHQWPATLVQPVGSPLSLECTVEGTSNPNLYWYRQAAGRGLQLLFYSVGIGQISSEVPQNLSASRPQDRQFILSSKKLLLSDSGFYLCAWTPGGRDQPQHFGDGTRLSIL.

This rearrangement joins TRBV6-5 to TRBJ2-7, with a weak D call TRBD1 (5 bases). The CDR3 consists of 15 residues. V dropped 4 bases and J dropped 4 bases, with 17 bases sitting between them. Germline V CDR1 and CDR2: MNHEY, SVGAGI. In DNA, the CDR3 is TGTGCCAGCAGTTCTCTACCAGGGAACTCATACGAGCAGTACTTC. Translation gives CASSSLPGNSYEQYF.

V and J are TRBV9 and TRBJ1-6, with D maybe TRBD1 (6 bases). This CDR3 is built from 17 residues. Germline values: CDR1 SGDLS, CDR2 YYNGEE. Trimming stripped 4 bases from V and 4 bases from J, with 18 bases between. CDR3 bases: TGTGCCAGCAGCAAACGACAGGTTCCCCTTTATAATTCACCCCTCCACTTT. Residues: CASSKRQVPLYNSPLHF.

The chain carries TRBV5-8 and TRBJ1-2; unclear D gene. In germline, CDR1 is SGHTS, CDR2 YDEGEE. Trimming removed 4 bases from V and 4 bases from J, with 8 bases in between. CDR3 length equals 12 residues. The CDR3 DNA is TGTGCCAGCAGCCCCCGAGGCTATGGCTACACCTTC. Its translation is CASSPRGYGYTF.

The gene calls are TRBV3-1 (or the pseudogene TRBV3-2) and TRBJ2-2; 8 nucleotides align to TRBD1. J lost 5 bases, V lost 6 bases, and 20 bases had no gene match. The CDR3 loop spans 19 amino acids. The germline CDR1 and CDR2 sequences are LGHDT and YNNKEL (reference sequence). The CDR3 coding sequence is TGTGCCAGCAGAGGCGTCCAGGGGGCGAGTTTGGTGGCGACCGGGGAGCTGTTTTTT. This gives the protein CASRGVQGASLVATGELFF.

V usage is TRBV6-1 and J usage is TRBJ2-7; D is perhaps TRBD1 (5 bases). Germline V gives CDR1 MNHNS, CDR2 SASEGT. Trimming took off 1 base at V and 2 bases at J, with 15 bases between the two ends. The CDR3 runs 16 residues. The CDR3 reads CASSEETVPLTYEQYF. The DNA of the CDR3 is TGTGCCAGCAGTGAAGAGACAGTCCCTCTGACCTACGAGCAGTACTTC.

The CDR3 sequence is CASSFGPDTEAFF. CDR3 bases: TGTGCCAGCAGCTTTGGGCCAGACACTGAAGCTTTCTTT. This chain connects TRBV5-4 to TRBJ1-1; D not resolved. The germline V and J ends were trimmed by 2 bases and 3 bases, with 8 bases remaining between them. Germline V CDR1 and CDR2: SGHNT, YYREEE (reference sequence). This CDR3 region has 13 residues.

CDR3 region: CASSLGGPGNTIYF. In nucleotides, the CDR3 is TGTGCCAGCAGCCTCGGGGGGCCTGGAAACACCATATATTTT. V is TRBV7-2 and J is TRBJ1-3, with D perhaps matching TRBD1 (6 bases). The CDR3 contains 14 residues. Germline values: CDR1 SGHTA, CDR2 FQGNSA. Trimming shortened V by 5 bases and J by 2 bases, and 10 bases separated the two germline ends.

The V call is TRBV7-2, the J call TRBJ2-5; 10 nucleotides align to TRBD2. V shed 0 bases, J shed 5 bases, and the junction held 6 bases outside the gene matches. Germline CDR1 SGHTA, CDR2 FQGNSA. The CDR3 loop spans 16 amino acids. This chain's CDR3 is CASSLASGGRWETQYF. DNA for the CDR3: TGTGCCAGCAGCTTAGCTAGCGGGGGGCGGTGGGAGACCCAGTACTTC.

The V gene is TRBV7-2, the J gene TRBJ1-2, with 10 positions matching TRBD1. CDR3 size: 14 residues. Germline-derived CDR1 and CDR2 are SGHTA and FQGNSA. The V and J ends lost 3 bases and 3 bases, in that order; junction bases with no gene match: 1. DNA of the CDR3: TGTGCCAGCAGCTTGGACAGGGGGTACTATGGCTACACCTTC. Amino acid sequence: CASSLDRGYYGYTF.

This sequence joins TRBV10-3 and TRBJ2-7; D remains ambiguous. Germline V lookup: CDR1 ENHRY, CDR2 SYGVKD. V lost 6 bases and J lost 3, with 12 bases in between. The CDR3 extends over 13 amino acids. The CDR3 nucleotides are TGTGCCATCAGCTCCCGACGAGGCTACGAGCAGTACTTC. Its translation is CAISSRRGYEQYF.

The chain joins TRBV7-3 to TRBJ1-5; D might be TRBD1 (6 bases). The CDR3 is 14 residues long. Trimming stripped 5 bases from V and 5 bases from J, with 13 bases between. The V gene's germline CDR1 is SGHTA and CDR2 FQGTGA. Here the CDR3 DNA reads TGTGCCAGCAGCCCTCGCGGGGGCTATCAGCCCCAGCATTTT. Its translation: CASSPRGGYQPQHF.

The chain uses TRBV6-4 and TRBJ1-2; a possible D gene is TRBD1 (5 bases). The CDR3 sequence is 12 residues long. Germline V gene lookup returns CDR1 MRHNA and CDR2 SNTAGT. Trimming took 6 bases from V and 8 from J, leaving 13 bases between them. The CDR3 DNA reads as TGTGCCAGCAGCCAGGGAGGTTGGGGCTACACCTTC. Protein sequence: CASSQGGWGYTF.

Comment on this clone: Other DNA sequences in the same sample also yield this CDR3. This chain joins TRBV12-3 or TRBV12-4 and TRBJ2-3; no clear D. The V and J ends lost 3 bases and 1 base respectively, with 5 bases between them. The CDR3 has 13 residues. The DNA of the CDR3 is TGTGCCAGCAGTTTTTCGGGCACAGATACGCAGTATTTT. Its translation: CASSFSGTDTQYF.